The 4 T cell receptor beta chains in this list originate from one sample, sequenced in a study of T cells after yellow fever vaccination. MiXCR was run by TCRdb on the 5' RACE reads, yielding one entry per CDR3 protein. The data hold around 49,000 distinct CDR3 sequences, with 6% to 7% observed a single time. Sequenced material: CD8+ T cells not binding an NS4B(214-222) dextramer, sorted from PBMCs, taken 45 days after the yellow fever booster vaccination. All receptors come from a man aged 25-40 years who received the YFV17D yellow fever vaccine.

The sample holds many counts of this clonotype. This chain links TRBV11-2 with TRBJ2-3; perhaps D is TRBD1 or TRBD2 (6 bases each). The germline V and J ends were trimmed by 5 bases and 2 bases, with 17 bases remaining between them. Germline V gene lookup returns CDR1 SGHAT and CDR2 FQNNGV. This CDR3 has 16 residues. The CDR3 DNA is TGTGCCAGCAGCCTCGAGATTGCGGGACACACAGATACGCAGTATTTT. This encodes CASSLEIAGHTDTQYF.

Many counts were recorded for this clonotype. This rearrangement joins TRBV18 to TRBJ1-2; no clear D gene. Germline loops: CDR1 KGHSH, CDR2 LQKENI. Trimming stripped 3 bases from V and 2 bases from J, with 16 bases between. The CDR3 runs to 16 residues. The CDR3 region is CASSPRGKGFNYGYTF. The CDR3 bases are TGTGCCAGCTCACCCCGCGGGAAAGGGTTCAACTATGGCTACACCTTC. Complete variable domain (other parts from reference TRBV18 and TRBJ1-2): NAGVMQNPRHLVRRRGQEARLRCSPMKGHSHVYWYRQLPEEGLKFMVYLQKENIIDESGMPKERFSAEFPKEGPSILRIQQVVRGDSAAYFCASSPRGKGFNYGYTFGSGTRLTVV.

This clonotype came up many times. CDR3 protein: CSVDCSSDNTGELFF. The CDR3 nucleotides read TGCAGCGTTGATTGTTCCAGTGACAACACCGGGGAGCTGTTTTTT. The chain links TRBV29-1 to TRBJ2-2; no clear D gene. The germline CDR1 and CDR2 sequences are SQVTM and ANQGSEA. V dropped 3 bases and J dropped 2 bases, with 13 bases sitting between them. The CDR3 runs 15 residues.

By its share, this clonotype is medium-sized. The chain combines TRBV5-1 with TRBJ2-1; D is uncertain. Germline values: CDR1 SGHRS, CDR2 YFSETQ. The CDR3 runs to 11 residues. V lost 5 bases, J lost 7 bases, and 7 bases lay in between. For the CDR3, the DNA is TGCGCCAGCAGTGGTCAGAATGAGCAGTTCTTC. It specifies CASSGQNEQFF.